This TCR beta chain was sequenced for a study of OX40 agonist ivuxolimab in advanced cancers. Turning to the overall study: Ivuxolimab was an agonistic, fully human IgG2 monoclonal antibody directed against OX40 (CD134), a costimulatory receptor. Intravenous ivuxolimab was administered to patients every 2 weeks at six dose levels: 0.01, 0.1, 0.3, 1.5, 3 and 10 mg/kg. Of the 50 to 55 patients in dose escalation, about 20 had hepatocellular carcinoma, approximately 15 had melanoma, 9 had renal cell carcinoma and 9 had head and neck cancer. A male proportion of roughly 85% and a mean age of approximately 55 years, ranging from 23 to 79, were recorded for the dose-escalation cohort. Prior anti-PD-1, anti-PD-L1 or anti-CTLA-4 therapy was permitted, and checkpoint inhibitors had been received by approximately 39% of dose-escalation patients. Three dose-escalation patients achieved partial responses, one with hepatocellular carcinoma and two with cutaneous melanoma. The purpose of peripheral TCRbeta sequencing was to test whether ivuxolimab changed TCR sequence diversity and led to clonal T-cell expansion. The paper reports the monotherapy dose-escalation portion (N of about 47 patients) of the phase I ivuxolimab trial. Paper-wide results and their limitations: At doses of 0.1 to 3.0 mg/kg, clonal expansion of both CD4+ and CD8+ blood T cells was observed from baseline to week 6. Antigen specificity was not determined for the clonally expanded peripheral T cells. Low levels of normalized T-cell clonal expansion were also seen in some patients who did not respond. On average, CD8+ T cells showed more expanded clones than CD4+ T cells after ivuxolimab. In the 0.1-3.0 mg/kg groups, partial responders were among the patients with the lowest normalized peripheral clonal expansion, particularly in CD8+ T cells.

Worth noting for this clone: This clone's antigen is unknown. No much larger clone exists at a distance of one base, and base qualities are not known.

Genomic DNA was isolated from the sorted cells so that the TCRbeta CDR3 region could be sequenced. The immunoSEQ Assay was used to sequence the TCRbeta CDR3 regions. TCRdb provides this immuneACCESS table in a form limited to in-frame rearrangements. Some clones are lacking; in checked studies, under half of them reflect an unresolved V gene, and why the rest are absent is not known. The sample table contains some 71,000 clones; only one count was recorded for around 84% of them. The ten largest clones add up to around 0.78% of the sample. Patients with autoimmune disease history or receiving systemic immunosuppression were excluded from the trial. In every dose cohort, peripheral blood was drawn for TCR sequencing at baseline, cycle 4 day 1, and cycle 7 day 1. Samples were obtained from an open-label, multicenter, first-in-human phase I dose-escalation trial of ivuxolimab. Adults with locally advanced or metastatic head and neck squamous cell, hepatocellular, melanoma or renal cell carcinoma were enrolled in the trial. CD4+ and CD8+ T cells were sorted separately from peripheral blood before TCR sequencing.

CDR1 and CDR2 (WSHSY, SAAADI) derive from the germline V gene. Here V drops 5 bases and J drops 6 bases, and the junction holds 6 bases not matched to any gene. The CDR3 holds 13 amino acids from the cysteine to the phenylalanine. Only CDR3 DNA is held: 39 bases, read in frame from base 1. The TCR originated in an adult with an advanced solid tumor such as melanoma, head and neck, liver or kidney cancer. The sequence links TRBV10-2 to TRBJ2-7, with 8 bases in between that match TRBD2. The sequencing here drew on CD4+ or CD8+ T cells sorted from blood, taken in a trial of the OX40 agonist ivuxolimab. The CDR3 amino acid sequence is: CASSSHRGGEQYF. The nucleotide sequence is given as TGCGCCAGCAGTTCCCACCGGGGGGGCGAGCAGTACTTC.